This is a list of T cell receptor beta chains from one sample in a study of cytomegalovirus exposure and HLA in healthy donors. Method: immunoSEQ multiplex PCR; TCRdb's copy keeps in-frame clones and lacks some. The sample lists about 110,000 clones; approximately 85% were seen once. Sequences were obtained from PBMCs. These receptors were obtained from a man in his forties or fifties in good health and CMV-seronegative. Both conserved end residues are part of each CDR3. A D gene is named only where the DNA matches it firmly. Only part of the rows carry a size: once, few, many, or a class if the clone is expanded.

>TRBJ1-6|few|NA|TRBV19
CASSTGAGLGSYNSPLHF
TGTGCCAGTAGTACAGGCGCTGGATTGGGCTCCTATAATTCACCCCTCCACTTT
>TRBJ1-5|NA|TRBD1|TRBV6-1
CASSAKGQGSNQPQHF
TGTGCCAGCAGTGCGAAGGGACAGGGATCTAATCAGCCCCAGCATTTT
>TRBJ1-1|NA|NA|TRBV30
CAWSVLRSNTEAFF
TGTGCCTGGAGTGTACTTAGATCGAACACTGAAGCTTTCTTT
>TRBJ2-1|NA|TRBD2|TRBV30
CAWSASVVAGGIDEQFF
TGTGCCTGGAGTGCAAGTGTCGTAGCGGGGGGGATAGATGAGCAGTTCTTC
>TRBJ2-7|NA|TRBD1|TRBV27
CASRVTGAAYEQYF
TGTGCCAGCAGGGTGACAGGGGCAGCCTACGAGCAGTACTTC
>TRBJ2-1|NA|TRBD1|TRBV4-1
CASSQDLRFRNRGPYNEQFF
TGCGCCAGCAGCCAAGATTTGAGGTTTCGCAATAGGGGGCCCTACAATGAGCAGTTCTTC
>TRBJ2-1|NA|TRBD1|TRBV9
CASSVRDRGTGEQFF
TGTGCCAGCAGCGTACGGGACAGGGGGACGGGTGAGCAGTTCTTC
>TRBJ1-1|NA|TRBD1|TRBV28
CASSTTGVEGTEAFF
TGTGCCAGCAGCACGACAGGGGTTGAGGGCACTGAAGCTTTCTTT
>TRBJ1-2|NA|NA|TRBV27
CASSLVGGTDGYTF
TGTGCCAGCAGTTTAGTCGGGGGGACTGATGGCTACACCTTC
>TRBJ1-2|NA|NA|TRBV6-5
CASSPERGGYYGYTF
TGTGCCAGCAGCCCCGAGCGCGGGGGCTACTATGGCTACACCTTC
>TRBJ2-5|NA|NA|TRBV4-1
CASSQPLGHQYF
TGCGCCAGCAGCCAACCGTTGGGACACCAGTACTTC
>TRBJ2-6|NA|TRBD1|TRBV11-3
CASSLRDRGTGANVLTF
TGTGCCAGCAGCTTAAGGGACAGGGGAACTGGGGCCAACGTCCTGACTTTC
>TRBJ1-5|few|NA|TRBV6-1
CASSVDRNQPQHF
TGTGCCAGCAGTGTCGACAGAAATCAGCCCCAGCATTTT
>TRBJ2-3|NA|TRBD2|TRBV19
CASRTSGSTDTQYF
TGTGCCAGTAGAACTAGCGGAAGCACAGATACGCAGTATTTT
>TRBJ1-2|few|TRBD1|TRBV28
CASSLSGRGRGEGYTF
TGTGCCAGCAGTTTATCGGGAAGGGGGCGCGGGGAAGGCTACACCTTC
>TRBJ2-3|NA|NA|TRBV7-2
CASSAPYRDTQYF
TGTGCCAGCAGCGCCCCGTACAGAGATACGCAGTATTTT
>TRBJ2-1|NA|TRBD2|TRBV4-2
CASSQVTSGGDEQFF
TGTGCCAGCAGCCAAGTCACTAGCGGGGGGGATGAGCAGTTCTTC
>TRBJ1-2|NA|NA|TRBV4-2
CASSQEWGGADLDGYTF
TGTGCCAGCAGCCAGGAATGGGGGGGCGCGGATTTAGATGGCTACACCTTC
>TRBJ2-6|few|NA|TRBV5-4
CASHGSGANVLTF
TGTGCCAGTCACGGCTCTGGGGCCAACGTCCTGACTTTC
>TRBJ2-5|NA|NA|TRBV5-1
CASSLRDISQETQYF
TGCGCCAGCAGCTTGCGGGACATTTCCCAAGAGACCCAGTACTTC
>TRBJ2-2|once|NA|TRBV18
CASSPSLELSTGELFF
TGTGCCAGCTCACCAAGTCTTGAGCTTAGCACCGGGGAGCTGTTTTTT
>TRBJ1-3|NA|NA|TRBV6-5
CASSSDRSSGNTIYF
TGTGCCAGCAGCTCCGACAGGAGCTCTGGAAACACCATATATTTT
>TRBJ2-7|NA|TRBD2|TRBV18
CASSPTQGGHYEQYF
TGTGCCAGCTCACCCACCCAGGGAGGGCACTACGAGCAGTACTTC
>TRBJ1-1|NA|NA|TRBV30
CAWSAQGNTEAFF
TGTGCCTGGAGTGCACAGGGGAACACTGAAGCTTTCTTT
>TRBJ2-5|NA|TRBD1|TRBV2
CASGRDREETQYF
TGTGCCAGCGGCAGGGACAGGGAAGAGACCCAGTACTTC
>TRBJ1-1|few|TRBD1|TRBV7-9
CASRSPDREIMTEAFF
TGTGCCAGCAGAAGTCCCGACAGGGAAATCATGACTGAAGCTTTCTTT
>TRBJ2-4|NA|NA|TRBV15
CATSRVGGPNIQYF
TGTGCCACCAGCAGAGTCGGGGGTCCAAACATTCAGTACTTC
>TRBJ2-1|NA|TRBD1|TRBV27
CASTQGDEQFF
TGTGCCAGCACTCAGGGGGATGAGCAGTTCTTC
>TRBJ1-2|NA|TRBD1|TRBV5-5
CASSLTMGQASHGYTF
TGTGCCAGCAGCTTAACAATGGGACAGGCTTCTCATGGCTACACCTTC
>TRBJ1-2|NA|NA|TRBV6-5
CASTFRTALNYTF
TGTGCCAGCACCTTTCGGACAGCCCTCAACTACACCTTC
>TRBJ1-2|NA|NA|TRBV29-1
CSVGDLRGYGYTF
TGCAGCGTTGGGGACCTCAGGGGCTATGGCTACACCTTC
>TRBJ1-1|NA|NA|TRBV7-9
CASSNGHGMNTEAFF
TGTGCCAGCAGCAACGGACATGGGATGAACACTGAAGCTTTCTTT
>TRBJ1-1|few|NA|TRBV15
CATSAGQGYTEAFF
TGTGCCACCAGCGCCGGGCAGGGGTATACTGAAGCTTTCTTT
>TRBJ1-5|once|NA|TRBV12-5
CASGLLTNQPQHF
TGTGCTAGTGGTTTATTAACAAATCAGCCCCAGCATTTT
>TRBJ1-4|NA|TRBD1|TRBV19
CASRPAGGGEKLFF
TGTGCCAGTAGGCCCGCAGGGGGAGGCGAAAAACTGTTTTTT
>TRBJ2-6|NA|TRBD1|TRBV2
CASILDRAGANVLTF
TGTGCCAGCATTCTTGACAGGGCGGGGGCCAACGTCCTGACTTTC
>TRBJ1-5|NA|TRBD1|TRBV5-8
CASSLVGRGVTNQPQHF
TGTGCCAGCAGCTTGGTGGGCAGGGGGGTAACGAATCAGCCCCAGCATTTT
>TRBJ2-5|NA|NA|TRBV6-1
CASSEAQASGTQYF
TGTGCCAGCAGTGAAGCGCAAGCGTCGGGGACCCAGTACTTC
>TRBJ1-2|few|TRBD1|TRBV6-5
CASRETGGHGYTF
TGTGCCAGCAGGGAAACAGGGGGCCATGGCTACACCTTC
>TRBJ1-1|NA|TRBD1|TRBV2
CASSFTGVTEAFF
TGTGCCAGCAGTTTTACAGGGGTTACTGAAGCTTTCTTT
>TRBJ1-5|NA|NA|TRBV6-1
CASSDYRVHMGPQHF
TGTGCCAGCAGTGACTACAGAGTCCACATGGGTCCCCAGCATTTT
>TRBJ1-2|NA|TRBD1|TRBV10-3
CANSGGDGYGYTF
TGTGCCAACTCAGGGGGCGACGGCTATGGCTACACCTTC
>TRBJ2-3|NA|NA|TRBV6-1
CATLRGTADTQYF
TGTGCGACCCTCAGGGGTACGGCAGATACGCAGTATTTT
>TRBJ2-5|NA|NA|TRBV19
CASSMARVRETQYF
TGTGCCAGTAGTATGGCCAGGGTAAGAGAGACCCAGTACTTC
>TRBJ2-3|once|TRBD2|TRBV10-3
CAISPGAGADTDTQYF
TGTGCCATCAGTCCGGGAGCGGGGGCCGACACAGATACGCAGTATTTT
>TRBJ2-1|NA|NA|TRBV10-2
CASSASGYNEQFF
TGCGCCAGCAGTGCTTCGGGCTACAATGAGCAGTTCTTC
>TRBJ1-3|NA|TRBD1|TRBV5-6
CASTGGTGGARGNTIYF
TGTGCCAGCACCGGCGGGACAGGGGGCGCGAGGGGAAACACCATATATTTT
>TRBJ1-1|NA|NA|TRBV30
CAWSVSPRGNTEAFF
TGTGCCTGGAGTGTATCCCCAAGGGGGAACACTGAAGCTTTCTTT
>TRBJ1-3|NA|NA|TRBV6-1
CASCLTVSGNTIYF
TGTGCCAGCTGCCTAACGGTCTCTGGAAACACCATATATTTT